What follows are 2 T cell receptor beta chains derived from one specimen sequenced in a study of cytotoxic CD8 clonotypes in ibrutinib-treated CLL (dated by TCRdb to the early 2020s). Library generation was performed with the immunoSEQ multiplex PCR assay. TCRdb's version of the immuneACCESS table is confined to in-frame rearrangements and falls short of the full clone set. An unresolved V gene accounts for under half of the shortfall where checked; the remainder is of unknown origin. A total of 160,000 or so clones appear in this sample, about four fifths of them only once. The ten largest make up roughly 2% of the sample. The time point label here, explained by the study, means: 12 months on ibrutinib. Material: PBMCs, obtained after 12 months of ibrutinib treatment. These TCRs come from a human donor with chronic lymphocytic leukemia.

The rearrangement joins TRBV5-6 to TRBJ2-7; D is undetermined. V was pared by 2 bases and J by 0 bases, with 21 bases between. Germline assignment: CDR1 SGHDT and CDR2 YYEEEE. CDR3 size: 18 residues. The CDR3 DNA is TGTGCCAGCAGCTTTCCTCAACTTGACATATCCAACTCCTACGAGCAGTACTTC. It codes for CASSFPQLDISNSYEQYF.

The rearrangement uses TRBV6-5 and TRBJ1-1; no firm D call. The CDR3 spans 12 residues. CDR1 and CDR2 from the germline V gene are MNHEY and SVGAGI. V lost 6 bases to trimming and J lost 1 base, with 6 bases between them. CDR3 nucleotide sequence: TGTGCCAGCAGGGAGAGGAACACTGAAGCTTTCTTT. It is translated as CASRERNTEAFF.